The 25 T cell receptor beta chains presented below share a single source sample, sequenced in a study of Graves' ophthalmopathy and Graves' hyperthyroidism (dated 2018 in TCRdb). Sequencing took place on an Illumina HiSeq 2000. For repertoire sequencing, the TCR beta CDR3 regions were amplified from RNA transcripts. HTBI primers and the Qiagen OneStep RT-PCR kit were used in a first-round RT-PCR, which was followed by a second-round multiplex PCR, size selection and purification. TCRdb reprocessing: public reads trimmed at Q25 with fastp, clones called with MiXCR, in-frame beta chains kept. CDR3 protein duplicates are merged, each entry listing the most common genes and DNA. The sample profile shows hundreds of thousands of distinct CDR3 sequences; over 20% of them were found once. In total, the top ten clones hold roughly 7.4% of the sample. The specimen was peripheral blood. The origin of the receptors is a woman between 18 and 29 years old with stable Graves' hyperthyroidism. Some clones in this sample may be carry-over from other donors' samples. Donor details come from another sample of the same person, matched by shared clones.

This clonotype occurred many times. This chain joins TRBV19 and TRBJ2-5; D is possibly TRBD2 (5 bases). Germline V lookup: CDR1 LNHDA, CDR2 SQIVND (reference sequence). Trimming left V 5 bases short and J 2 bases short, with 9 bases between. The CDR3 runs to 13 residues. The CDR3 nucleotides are TGTGCCAGTAGTCGACTATTTCAAGAGACCCAGTACTTC. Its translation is CASSRLFQETQYF.

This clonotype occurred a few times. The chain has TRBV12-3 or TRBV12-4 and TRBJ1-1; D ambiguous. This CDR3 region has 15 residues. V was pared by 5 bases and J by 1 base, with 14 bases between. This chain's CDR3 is CASSPSRQTNTEAFF. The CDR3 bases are TGTGCCAGCAGTCCCAGTCGGCAGACGAACACTGAAGCTTTCTTT.

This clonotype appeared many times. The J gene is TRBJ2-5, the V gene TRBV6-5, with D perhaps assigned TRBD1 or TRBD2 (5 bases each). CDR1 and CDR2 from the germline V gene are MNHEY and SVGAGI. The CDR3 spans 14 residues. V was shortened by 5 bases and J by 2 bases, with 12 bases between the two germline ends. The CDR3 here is CASSPGRPQETQYF. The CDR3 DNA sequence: TGTGCCAGCAGTCCGGGACGGCCACAAGAGACCCAGTACTTC.

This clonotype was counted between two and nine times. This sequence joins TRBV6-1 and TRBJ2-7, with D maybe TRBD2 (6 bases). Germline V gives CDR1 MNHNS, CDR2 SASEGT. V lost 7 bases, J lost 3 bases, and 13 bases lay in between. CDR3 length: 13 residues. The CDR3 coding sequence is TGTGCCAGCAAGGGAGGTTTTTACTACGAGCAGTACTTC. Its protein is CASKGGFYYEQYF.

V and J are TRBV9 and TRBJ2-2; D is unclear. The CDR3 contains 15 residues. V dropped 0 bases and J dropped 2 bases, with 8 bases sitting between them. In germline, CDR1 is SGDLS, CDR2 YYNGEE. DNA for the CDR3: TGTGCCAGCAGCGTAGGAGGAACCAACACCGGGGAGCTGTTTTTT. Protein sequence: CASSVGGTNTGELFF. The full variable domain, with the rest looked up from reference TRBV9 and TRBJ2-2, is DSGVTQTPKHLITATGQRVTLRCSPRSGDLSVYWYQQSLDQGLQFLIQYYNGEERAKGNILERFSAQQFPDLHSELNLSSLELGDSALYFCASSVGGTNTGELFFGEGSRLTVL.

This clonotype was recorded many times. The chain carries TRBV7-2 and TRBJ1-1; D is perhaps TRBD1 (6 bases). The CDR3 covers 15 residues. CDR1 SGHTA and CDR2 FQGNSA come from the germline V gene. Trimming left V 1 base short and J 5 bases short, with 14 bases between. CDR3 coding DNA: TGTGCCAGCAGCTTAGTGGGGGCGGGGGAGACTGAAGCTTTCTTT. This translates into CASSLVGAGETEAFF.

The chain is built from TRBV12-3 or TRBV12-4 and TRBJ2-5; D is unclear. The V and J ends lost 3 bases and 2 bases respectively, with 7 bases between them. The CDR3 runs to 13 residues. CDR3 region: CASSLNQQETQYF. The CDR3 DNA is TGTGCCAGCAGTTTGAACCAACAAGAGACCCAGTACTTC.

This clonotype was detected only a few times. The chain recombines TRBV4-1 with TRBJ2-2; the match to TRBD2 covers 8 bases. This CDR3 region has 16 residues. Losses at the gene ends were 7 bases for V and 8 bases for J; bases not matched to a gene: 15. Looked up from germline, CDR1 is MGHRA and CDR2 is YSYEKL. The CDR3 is CASTYGGGGKVGELFF. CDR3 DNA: TGCGCCAGCACCTACGGGGGGGGCGGTAAAGTAGGGGAGCTGTTTTTT.

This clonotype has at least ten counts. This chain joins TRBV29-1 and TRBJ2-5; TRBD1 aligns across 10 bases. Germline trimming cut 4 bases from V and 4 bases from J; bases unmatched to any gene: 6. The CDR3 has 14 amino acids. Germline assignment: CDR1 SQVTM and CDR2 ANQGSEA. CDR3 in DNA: TGCAGCGTTGTTGCGACAGGGGGCCGAGAGACCCAGTACTTC. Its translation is CSVVATGGRETQYF.

The CDR3 DNA reads TGTGCCAGCCCGGGACAGGGGGTTCCATTAAGCTCTGGAAACACCATATATTTT. Protein product: CASPGQGVPLSSGNTIYF. The genes are TRBV12-3 or TRBV12-4 and TRBJ1-3, with TRBD1 matching over 11 bases. V shed 8 bases, J shed 0 bases, and the junction held 12 bases outside the gene matches. The CDR3 has 18 amino acids.

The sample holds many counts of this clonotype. CDR3 sequence reads: CASSLDQGNSYEQYF. The CDR3 DNA reads TGCGCCAGCAGCTTGGACCAGGGGAACTCCTACGAGCAGTACTTC. The V and J genes are TRBV5-1 and TRBJ2-7, with TRBD1 as a possible D gene (6 bases). Trimming pared 0 bases from V and 0 bases from J, leaving 10 bases between. CDR1 and CDR2 from the germline V gene are SGHRS and YFSETQ. This CDR3 has 15 amino acids.

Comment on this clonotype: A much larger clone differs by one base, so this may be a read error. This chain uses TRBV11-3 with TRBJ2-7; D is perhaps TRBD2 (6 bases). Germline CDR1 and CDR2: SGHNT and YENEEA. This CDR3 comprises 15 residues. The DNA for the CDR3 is TGTGCCAGCAGCTATCGGACTACCGGGTCCTACGAGCAGCACTTC. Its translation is CASSYRTTGSYEQHF.

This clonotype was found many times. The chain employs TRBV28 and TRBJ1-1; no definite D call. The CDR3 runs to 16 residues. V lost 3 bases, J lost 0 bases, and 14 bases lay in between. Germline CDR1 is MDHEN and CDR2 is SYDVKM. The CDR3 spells CASSFSGVYVNTEAFF. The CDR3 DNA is TGTGCCAGCAGTTTCAGTGGGGTTTACGTGAACACTGAAGCTTTCTTT.

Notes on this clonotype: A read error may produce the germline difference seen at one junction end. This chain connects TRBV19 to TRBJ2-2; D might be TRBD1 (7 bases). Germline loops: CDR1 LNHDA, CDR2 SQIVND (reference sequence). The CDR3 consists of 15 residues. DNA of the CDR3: TGTGCCAGTAGTTGGGGACAGCGGGTTACCGGGGAGCTGTTGTTT. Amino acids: CASSWGQRVTGELLF.

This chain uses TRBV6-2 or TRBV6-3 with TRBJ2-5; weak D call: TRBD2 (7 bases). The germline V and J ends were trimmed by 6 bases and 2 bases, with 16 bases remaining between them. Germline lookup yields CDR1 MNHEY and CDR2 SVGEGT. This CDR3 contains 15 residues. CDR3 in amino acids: CASRRPGGAQETQYF. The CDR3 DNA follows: TGTGCCAGCAGACGTCCGGGGGGCGCGCAAGAGACCCAGTACTTC.

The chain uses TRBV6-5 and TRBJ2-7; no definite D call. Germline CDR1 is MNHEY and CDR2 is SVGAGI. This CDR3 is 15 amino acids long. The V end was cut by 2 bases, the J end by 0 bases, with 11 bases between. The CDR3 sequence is CASSYGGPSSYEQYF. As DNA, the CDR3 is TGTGCCAGCAGTTACGGTGGACCAAGCTCCTACGAGCAGTACTTC.

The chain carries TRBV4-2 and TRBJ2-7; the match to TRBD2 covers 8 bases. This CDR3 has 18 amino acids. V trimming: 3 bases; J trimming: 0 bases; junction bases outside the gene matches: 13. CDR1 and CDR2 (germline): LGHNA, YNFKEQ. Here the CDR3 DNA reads TGTGCCAGCAGCCAGAGGTCACCGGAGCGGGGGCACTCCTACGAGCAGTACTTC. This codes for CASSQRSPERGHSYEQYF.

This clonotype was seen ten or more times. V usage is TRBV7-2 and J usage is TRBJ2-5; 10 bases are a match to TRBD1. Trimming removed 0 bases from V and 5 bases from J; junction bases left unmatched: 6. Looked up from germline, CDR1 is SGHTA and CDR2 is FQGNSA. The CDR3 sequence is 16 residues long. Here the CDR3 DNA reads TGTGCCAGCAGCTTAGCAGTGACAGGGGGCGGGGAGACCCAGTACTTC. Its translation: CASSLAVTGGGETQYF.

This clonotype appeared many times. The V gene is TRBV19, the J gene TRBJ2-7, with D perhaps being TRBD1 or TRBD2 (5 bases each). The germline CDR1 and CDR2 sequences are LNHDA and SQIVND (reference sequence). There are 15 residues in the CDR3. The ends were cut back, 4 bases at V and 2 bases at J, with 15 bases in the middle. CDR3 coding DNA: TGTGCCAGTAGTACTTCGGGAACAGGAACCTACGAGCAGTACTTC. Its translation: CASSTSGTGTYEQYF.

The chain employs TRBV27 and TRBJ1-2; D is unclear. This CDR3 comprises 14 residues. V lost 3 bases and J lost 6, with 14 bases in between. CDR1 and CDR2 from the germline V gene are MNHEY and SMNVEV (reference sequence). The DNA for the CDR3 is TGTGCCAGCAGTTTTGTGGATAGGGCGCATGGCTACACCTTC. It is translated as CASSFVDRAHGYTF.

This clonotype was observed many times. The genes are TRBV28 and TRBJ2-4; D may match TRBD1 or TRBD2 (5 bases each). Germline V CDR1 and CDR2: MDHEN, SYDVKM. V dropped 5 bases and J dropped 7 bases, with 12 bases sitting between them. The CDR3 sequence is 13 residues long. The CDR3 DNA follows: TGTGCCAGCAGTCCCGGGACGGTGAACATTCAGTACTTC. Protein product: CASSPGTVNIQYF.

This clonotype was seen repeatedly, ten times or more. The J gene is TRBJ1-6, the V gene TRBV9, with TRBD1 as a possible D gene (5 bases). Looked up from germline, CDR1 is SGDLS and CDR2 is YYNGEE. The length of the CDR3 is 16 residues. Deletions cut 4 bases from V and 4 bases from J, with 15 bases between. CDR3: CASSPWDGQYNSPLHF. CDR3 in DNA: TGTGCCAGCAGCCCGTGGGACGGCCAATATAATTCACCCCTCCACTTT.

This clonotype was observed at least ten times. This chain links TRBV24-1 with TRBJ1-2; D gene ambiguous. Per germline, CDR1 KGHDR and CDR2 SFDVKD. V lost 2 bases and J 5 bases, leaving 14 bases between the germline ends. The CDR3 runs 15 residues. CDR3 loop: CATSDSVGPQYGYTF. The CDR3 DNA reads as TGTGCCACCAGTGATTCGGTTGGTCCCCAGTATGGCTACACCTTC.

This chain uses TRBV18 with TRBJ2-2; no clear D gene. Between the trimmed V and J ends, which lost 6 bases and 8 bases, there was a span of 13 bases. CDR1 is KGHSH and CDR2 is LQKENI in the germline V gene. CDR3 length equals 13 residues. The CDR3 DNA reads TGTGCCAGCTCCGCTAAGGAAGCGGGGGAGCTGTTTTTT. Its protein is CASSAKEAGELFF. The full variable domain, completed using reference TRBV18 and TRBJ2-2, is NAGVMQNPRHLVRRRGQEARLRCSPMKGHSHVYWYRQLPEEGLKFMVYLQKENIIDESGMPKERFSAEFPKEGPSILRIQQVVRGDSAAYFCASSAKEAGELFFGEGSRLTVL.

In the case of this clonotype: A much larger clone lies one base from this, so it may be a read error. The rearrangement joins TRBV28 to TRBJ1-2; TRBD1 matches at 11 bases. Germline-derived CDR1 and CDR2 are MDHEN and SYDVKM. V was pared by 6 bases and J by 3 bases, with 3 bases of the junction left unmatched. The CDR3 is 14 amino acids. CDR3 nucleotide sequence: TGTGCCAGCAGGAGGACAGGGGGCTACTATGGCTACACCTTC. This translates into CASRRTGGYYGYTF.